These 27 T cell receptor beta chains were sequenced from one sample in a study of T cells in Graves' hyperthyroidism and ophthalmopathy. From RNA transcripts, TCR beta CDR3 regions were amplified. The TCR CDR3 first-round RT-PCR relied on the HTBI primer set. TCRdb reprocessed the multiplex PCR reads with MiXCR, giving one entry per CDR3 protein. The table includes roughly 570,000 distinct CDR3 sequences, 35% to 55% detected once. The sample was peripheral blood or thyroid tissue (not recorded which). The receptors stem from a woman aged 18-29 years with Graves' hyperthyroidism.

For this clonotype: Germline is not matched at one junction end, which may reflect a read error. The chain links TRBV5-4 to TRBJ2-3, with D maybe TRBD2 (6 bases). Germline V gene lookup returns CDR1 SGHNT and CDR2 YYREEE (reference sequence). The CDR3 runs 13 residues. The CDR3 DNA reads TGTGCCAGTAGGAGACTAGTCACAGATGCGCAGTATTTT. It translates to CASRRLVTDAQYF. Looking up the rest from reference TRBV5-4 and TRBJ2-3 gives the full variable domain: ETGVTQSPTHLIKTRGQQVTLRCSSQSGHNTVSWYQQALGQGPQFIFQYYREEENGRGNFPPRFSGLQFPNYSSELNVNALELDDSALYLCASRRLVTDAQYFGPGTRLTVL.

The rearrangement uses TRBV7-9 and TRBJ1-1; a possible D gene is TRBD1 (6 bases). V was pared by 5 bases and J by 1 base, with 11 bases between. The CDR3 covers 14 residues. CDR1 SEHNR and CDR2 FQNEAQ come from the germline V gene (reference sequence). The CDR3 loop is CASSVTQGNTEAFF. CDR3 bases: TGTGCCAGCAGCGTTACACAGGGGAACACTGAAGCTTTCTTT.

The sample holds many counts of this clonotype. The rearrangement uses TRBV4-3 and TRBJ2-7; perhaps TRBD2 as D (5 bases). This CDR3 is 14 amino acids long. Trimming left V 0 bases short and J 6 bases short, with 12 bases between. Looked up from germline, CDR1 is LGHNA and CDR2 is YSLEER. CDR3 amino acids: CASSQESLAGEQYF. The CDR3 coding sequence is TGCGCCAGCAGCCAAGAGTCGCTAGCCGGCGAGCAGTACTTC.

This clonotype was found many times. The chain links TRBV7-9 to TRBJ1-1, with D possibly TRBD1 on 5 matching bases. The CDR3 contains 14 residues. Germline CDR1 SEHNR, CDR2 FQNEAQ (reference sequence). Deletions cut 4 bases from V and 5 bases from J, with 14 bases between. This chain's CDR3 is CASSSASRGTEAFF. The CDR3, as DNA: TGTGCCAGCAGCTCCGCATCACGGGGGACTGAAGCTTTCTTT.

This clonotype occurred many times. The CDR3 is CASSSFGENTEAFF. CDR3 DNA sequence: TGCGCCAGCAGCTCATTTGGGGAGAACACTGAAGCTTTCTTT. The gene calls are TRBV5-1 and TRBJ1-1; D ambiguous. Trimming left V 3 bases short and J 1 base short, with 10 bases between. The length of the CDR3 is 14 residues. CDR1 SGHRS and CDR2 YFSETQ come from the germline V gene. The full variable domain, rest sourced from reference TRBV5-1 and TRBJ1-1, is KAGVTQTPRYLIKTRGQQVTLSCSPISGHRSVSWYQQTPGQGLQFLFEYFSETQRNKGNFPGRFSGRQFSNSRSEMNVSTLELGDSALYLCASSSFGENTEAFFGQGTRLTVV.

This clonotype was counted at least ten times. This chain links TRBV29-1 with TRBJ1-2; D gene ambiguous. V lost 6 bases and J lost 0, with 11 bases in between. Germline CDR1 SQVTM, CDR2 ANQGSEA. The CDR3 totals 13 residues. In DNA form, the CDR3 reads TGCAGCGTCCCCAGCAACGCTAACTATGGCTACACCTTC. It translates to CSVPSNANYGYTF.

This clonotype was observed many times. The CDR3 region is CSVGGDTSQPQHF. The CDR3 DNA sequence: TGCAGCGTGGGAGGGGATACGTCTCAGCCCCAGCATTTT. The chain couples TRBV29-1 to TRBJ1-5, with D possibly being TRBD1 (5 bases). Germline values: CDR1 SQVTM, CDR2 ANQGSEA. Trimming cost V 6 bases and J 6 bases, with 15 bases left between them. The CDR3 consists of 13 residues.

The chain links TRBV29-1 to TRBJ1-5, with TRBD1 identical over 7 bases. The CDR3 extends over 12 amino acids. In germline, CDR1 is SQVTM, CDR2 ANQGSEA. CDR3 coding DNA: TGCAGTCCCCTGACAGGGTATCAGCCCCAGCATTTT. Translation gives CSPLTGYQPQHF.

There are many counts of this clonotype. V usage is TRBV7-9 and J usage is TRBJ1-1; D is ambiguous. There are 17 residues in the CDR3. The ends were cut back, 4 bases at V and 1 base at J, with 19 bases in the middle. CDR1 is SEHNR and CDR2 is FQNEAQ in the germline V gene (reference sequence). The CDR3 sequence: CASSSIIGTAKNTEAFF. The CDR3 coding sequence is TGTGCCAGCAGCTCCATTATAGGCACAGCCAAGAACACTGAAGCTTTCTTT.

The gene calls are TRBV7-3 and TRBJ2-7; 9 nucleotides agree with TRBD2. Trimming cost V 2 bases and J 5 bases; bases outside gene matches: 7. This CDR3 has 15 amino acids. Germline CDR1 SGHTA, CDR2 FQGTGA. The CDR3 protein is CASSLAGGGAHEQYF. The CDR3 coding sequence is TGTGCCAGCAGCTTAGCGGGGGGGGGAGCTCACGAGCAGTACTTC.

The rearrangement joins TRBV2 to TRBJ1-5, with 10 bases lining up with TRBD1. This CDR3 contains 17 residues. J gave up 2 bases and V 2 bases, and 6 bases lay outside the gene matches. CDR1 and CDR2 (germline): SNHLY, FYNNEI. Written as DNA, the CDR3 is TGTGCCAGCAGTGAATGGGACAGGGGATTGGGCAATCAGCCCCAGCATTTT. It translates to CASSEWDRGLGNQPQHF.

This clonotype has just a few counts. The chain carries TRBV29-1 and TRBJ2-1; maybe TRBD1 (6 bases). V lost 4 bases to trimming and J lost 7 bases, with 17 bases between them. The CDR3 runs 14 residues. CDR1 is SQVTM, CDR2 ANQGSEA, per germline. The CDR3 DNA follows: TGCAGCGTTGTGATGTGGGGGCCGGGTAATGAGCAGTTCTTC. It encodes CSVVMWGPGNEQFF.

The J gene is TRBJ1-2, the V gene TRBV2; TRBD1 aligns across 12 bases. V lost 11 bases to trimming and J lost 7 bases; unmatched junction nucleotides: 5. Per germline, CDR1 SNHLY and CDR2 FYNNEI. The CDR3 is made up of 12 amino acids. The CDR3 nucleotides are TGTGCCGGTGGGACAGGGGGCAGTGGCTACACCTTC. Its translation is CAGGTGGSGYTF. The entire variable domain, with the rest obtained from reference TRBV2 and TRBJ1-2, is as follows: EPEVTQTPSHQVTQMGQEVILRCVPISNHLYFYWYRQILGQKVEFLVSFYNNEISEKSEIFDDQFSVERPDGSNFTLKIRSTKLEDSAMYFCAGGTGGSGYTFGSGTRLTVV.

V gene TRBV2 combines with J gene TRBJ1-3; D unresolved. In germline, CDR1 is SNHLY, CDR2 FYNNEI. The CDR3 is made up of 14 amino acids. Trimming cost V 9 bases and J 1 base, with 13 bases left between them. As DNA, the CDR3 is TGTGCCAGTGGGCGAGTCAGGTCTGGAAACACCATATATTTT. Protein: CASGRVRSGNTIYF.

The table lists this clonotype with many counts. The chain couples TRBV20-1 to TRBJ2-7; D might be TRBD1 (6 bases). From germline, CDR1 is DFQATT and CDR2 SNEGSKA (reference sequence). The CDR3 runs to 14 residues. V was trimmed by 6 bases and J by 2 bases, leaving 17 bases between them. The CDR3 sequence is CSAPLGQNAYEQYF. The CDR3 DNA sequence: TGCAGTGCCCCCCTCGGACAGAACGCCTACGAGCAGTACTTC.

In regard to this clonotype: The junction does not match germline at one end; this may be a read error. The chain joins TRBV29-1 to TRBJ1-4; D is undetermined. There are 13 residues in the CDR3. The germline CDR1 and CDR2 sequences are SQVTM and ANQGSEA. CDR3 in amino acids: CSVGNTTKEKLFF. CDR3 DNA sequence: TGTAGCGTTGGTAACACAACTAAAGAAAAACTGTTTTTT.

This clonotype was detected ten times or more. J is TRBJ1-5 and V is TRBV19; 8 bases agree with TRBD1. V was clipped by 4 bases and J by 7 bases; unmatched bases: 9. Per germline, CDR1 LNHDA and CDR2 SQIVND (reference sequence). CDR3 length: 15 residues. The CDR3: CASSTLGQGWQPQHF. For the CDR3, the DNA is TGTGCCAGTAGTACCCTCGGACAGGGCTGGCAGCCCCAGCATTTT.

This clonotype was seen repeatedly, ten times or more. The chain couples TRBV12-3 or TRBV12-4 to TRBJ1-1; no clear D. The CDR3 sequence is 13 residues long. Trimming stripped 5 bases from V and 1 base from J, with 8 bases between. The DNA for the CDR3 is TGTGCCAGCAGTGACCGGGAGAACACTGAAGCTTTCTTT. Its protein is CASSDRENTEAFF.

V gene TRBV2 combines with J gene TRBJ2-7; 10 bases map to TRBD1. The CDR3 totals 14 residues. After removal of 4 bases from V and 7 bases from J, the junction contained 7 bases not matched to a gene. Germline V CDR1 and CDR2: SNHLY, FYNNEI. The CDR3 sequence is CASSVGTGVDEQYF. CDR3 coding DNA: TGTGCCAGCAGTGTCGGGACAGGGGTCGATGAGCAGTACTTC.

This chain uses TRBV2 with TRBJ2-3, with a tentative D call TRBD1 (5 bases). Germline V gene sequence: CDR1 SNHLY, CDR2 FYNNEI. The CDR3 length is 14 residues. Trimming left V 2 bases short and J 3 bases short, with 9 bases between. CDR3 bases: TGTGCCAGCAGTGAAATCGGACAAACAGATACGCAGTATTTT. This codes for CASSEIGQTDTQYF. The full variable domain, with the rest looked up from reference TRBV2 and TRBJ2-3, is EPEVTQTPSHQVTQMGQEVILRCVPISNHLYFYWYRQILGQKVEFLVSFYNNEISEKSEIFDDQFSVERPDGSNFTLKIRSTKLEDSAMYFCASSEIGQTDTQYFGPGTRLTVL.

This clonotype showed up just a few times. The rearrangement joins TRBV29-1 to TRBJ2-3, with TRBD2 matching over 8 bases. Trimming removed 1 base from V and 4 bases from J; junction bases left unmatched: 7. This CDR3 comprises 15 residues. Germline CDR1 is SQVTM and CDR2 is ANQGSEA. As DNA, the CDR3 is TGCAGCGTTGAAGTAGTTAGCGGGATGTCAGATACGCAGTATTTT. Its protein product is CSVEVVSGMSDTQYF.

This clonotype was observed at least ten times. The chain combines TRBV12-3 or TRBV12-4 with TRBJ1-5; D is unclear. V was clipped by 4 bases and J by 8 bases, with 9 bases between them. CDR3 length equals 12 residues. CDR3 sequence reads: CASSSYFEPQHF. In nucleotides, the CDR3 is TGTGCCAGCAGTTCGTACTTTGAGCCCCAGCATTTT.

The rearrangement links TRBV4-2 to TRBJ1-5; D is perhaps TRBD1 (6 bases). The CDR3 covers 15 residues. Trimming cost V 6 bases and J 3 bases, with 15 bases left between them. CDR1 and CDR2 from the germline V gene are LGHNA and YNFKEQ. The CDR3 region has the DNA TGTGCCAGCAGGGATGTCTACAGGGCCAATCAGCCCCAGCATTTT. Protein: CASRDVYRANQPQHF.

This clonotype was recorded at least ten times. The V gene is TRBV2, the J gene TRBJ2-7; D assignment may be TRBD1 or TRBD2 (5 bases each). CDR1 SNHLY and CDR2 FYNNEI come from the germline V gene. V was clipped by 11 bases and J by 0 bases, with 11 bases between them. The CDR3 has 12 amino acids. CDR3 nucleotides: TGTGCCGGCCGGGACCGCTCCTACGAGCAGTACTTC. Its translation is CAGRDRSYEQYF.

This clonotype showed up many times. The V and J genes are TRBV9 and TRBJ2-5, with 8 positions matching TRBD1. Germline V gene data show CDR1 as SGDLS and CDR2 as YYNGEE. The CDR3 is 15 amino acids. Germline trimming cut 3 bases from V and 4 bases from J; bases unmatched to any gene: 8. CDR3 sequence (DNA): TGTGCCAGCAGCGCGGACAGGGTTGCTTCAGAGACCCAGTACTTC. Translation: CASSADRVASETQYF.

This clonotype was counted between two and nine times. The genes are TRBV29-1 and TRBJ2-7, with 10 nucleotides matching TRBD2. The V gene end was trimmed by 1 base and the J gene end by 3 bases; junction bases not matched to a gene: 3. There are 14 residues in the CDR3. The germline CDR1 and CDR2 sequences are SQVTM and ANQGSEA. The CDR3 reads CSVEGTSGNYEQYF. CDR3 coding DNA: TGCAGCGTTGAAGGGACTAGCGGTAACTACGAGCAGTACTTC.

The rearrangement joins TRBV7-8 to TRBJ2-7, with D perhaps matching TRBD2 (7 bases). CDR1 SGHVS and CDR2 FQNEAQ come from the germline V gene. The CDR3 has 15 residues. V shed 1 base and J shed 6 bases, with 16 bases lying between them. The CDR3 region is CASSLGWGEGGEQYF. In nucleotides, the CDR3 is TGTGCCAGCAGCTTAGGATGGGGGGAGGGGGGCGAGCAGTACTTC. Variable domain in full (rest from reference TRBV7-8 and TRBJ2-7): GAGVSQSPRYKVAKRGQDVALRCDPISGHVSLFWYQQALGQGPEFLTYFQNEAQLDKSGLPSDRFFAERPEGSVSTLKIQRTQQEDSAVYLCASSLGWGEGGEQYFGPGTRLTVT.